The clone carrying this TCR beta chain was counted a single time. Its antigen is not known. This sample was included in a study of Tregs in tolerant kidney transplant recipients. Trimming shortened V by 1 base and J by 5 bases, and 6 bases separated the two germline ends. This CDR3 region has 12 residues. Germline values: CDR1 SGHTA, CDR2 FQGNSA. TCRdb keeps only in-frame clones here, not all; method: immunoSEQ multiplex PCR. The sample yields roughly 19,000 clones, just over 65% seen once. The specimen was Tregs from blood cultured with allogeneic cells. V is TRBV7-2 and J is TRBJ2-7; D not certain. The clonotype comes from a human donor in good health. CDR3 residues: CASSLVWHEQYF. In DNA, the CDR3 is TGTGCCAGCAGCTTAGTTTGGCACGAGCAGTACTTC.